This entry lists 27 T cell receptor beta chains sequenced from one sample in a study of CD8+ T cells in alopecia areata. RNA extraction was followed by reverse transcription into cDNA, which acted as the sequencing template. Some clones are missing from TCRdb's copy, which holds only in-frame ones; the method was immunoSEQ multiplex PCR. The table lists roughly 230,000 clones, 40% to 55% of them singletons. As to treatment: oral pan-JAK inhibitor, 5-10 mg twice daily. Sequenced here: CD4+ T cells sorted from blood, sampled between weeks 36 and 40, from a patient treated with tofacitinib. Source of these receptors: a human donor with alopecia areata.

In this sample, this clone turned up a few times. The chain joins TRBV5-1 to TRBJ2-1; 8 bases line up with TRBD1. The CDR3 contains 15 residues. The J segment lost 5 bases and the V segment lost 4 bases, leaving 8 bases of the junction unmatched. Germline V gene data show CDR1 as SGHRS and CDR2 as YFSETQ. The CDR3 DNA follows: TGCGCCAGCAGCCCTTCCGGACAGGGACACAATGAGCAGTTCTTC. This sequence encodes CASSPSGQGHNEQFF.

The V gene is TRBV28, the J gene TRBJ1-2; perhaps TRBD1 as D (5 bases). V was pared by 4 bases and J by 1 base, with 28 bases between. Germline V lookup: CDR1 MDHEN, CDR2 SYDVKM. The CDR3 loop spans 20 amino acids. CDR3 DNA: TGTGCCAGCAGTTCCCAGTTTGGTGGTCGGGCGGGGGATATTAACTATGGCTACACCTTC. It encodes CASSSQFGGRAGDINYGYTF.

The chain couples TRBV28 to TRBJ2-7; 7 bases agree with TRBD1. The CDR3 consists of 15 residues. V was clipped by 3 bases and J by 2 bases; unmatched bases: 7. Germline V gene lookup returns CDR1 MDHEN and CDR2 SYDVKM. The CDR3 spells CASSFRTGLPYEQYF. CDR3 bases: TGTGCCAGCAGTTTCCGGACAGGATTACCCTACGAGCAGTACTTC.

This clone has more than one count but fewer than ten. The rearrangement joins TRBV30 to TRBJ1-5; D not certain. The V and J ends lost 0 bases and 3 bases respectively, with 15 bases between them. From germline, CDR1 is GTSNPN and CDR2 SVGIG (reference sequence). This CDR3 has 16 residues. CDR3 amino acids: CAWSVHGGTANQPQHF. CDR3 coding DNA: TGTGCCTGGAGTGTACATGGAGGTACTGCCAATCAGCCCCAGCATTTT.

This clone was observed a single time. The chain carries TRBV5-1 and TRBJ2-7; unclear D gene. Trimming took off 1 base at V and 2 bases at J, with 10 bases between the two ends. Germline V gene data show CDR1 as SGHRS and CDR2 as YFSETQ. CDR3 length: 14 residues. CDR3 coding DNA: TGCGCCAGCAGCTTGCAGCCCTTCACCTACGAGCAGTACTTC. Translated, it gives CASSLQPFTYEQYF.

The chain joins TRBV15 to TRBJ2-7; tentatively, D is TRBD1 or TRBD2 (5 bases each). Germline lookup yields CDR1 LNHNV and CDR2 YYDKDF (reference sequence). The CDR3 covers 15 residues. V lost 3 bases, J lost 1 base, and 13 bases lay in between. The CDR3 protein is CATSSRDGGSYEQYF. The CDR3 bases are TGTGCCACCAGCAGCCGGGACGGTGGTTCCTACGAGCAGTACTTC.

On this clone itself: Other DNA variants within this sample encode the same CDR3. This rearrangement joins TRBV29-1 to TRBJ2-1, with D unclear. Trimming cost V 6 bases and J 0 bases, with 6 bases left between them. Germline values: CDR1 SQVTM, CDR2 ANQGSEA. The CDR3 totals 12 residues. CDR3 protein: CSVQSSYNEQFF. CDR3 DNA sequence: TGCAGCGTCCAAAGCTCCTACAATGAGCAGTTCTTC.

The chain carries TRBV10-3 and TRBJ2-2, with TRBD1 identical over 7 bases. There are 14 residues in the CDR3. Germline CDR1 is ENHRY and CDR2 is SYGVKD. Trimming cost V 10 bases and J 1 base; bases outside gene matches: 6. CDR3 sequence (DNA): TGTGCCAGCTTGGGACAGATGAACACCGGGGAGCTGTTTTTT. Translation gives CASLGQMNTGELFF.

The rearrangement uses TRBV29-1 and TRBJ1-1, with unresolved D. The CDR3 has 15 amino acids. Trimming removed 0 bases at V and 4 bases at J, with 15 bases between. The V gene's germline CDR1 is SQVTM and CDR2 ANQGSEA. This CDR3 reads CSVEDGLTTPTEAFF. CDR3 nucleotide sequence: TGCAGCGTTGAAGATGGTCTAACCACCCCCACTGAAGCTTTCTTT. Supplemented by reference TRBV29-1 and TRBJ1-1, the full variable domain reads SAVISQKPSRDICQRGTSLTIQCQVDSQVTMMFWYRQQPGQSLTLIATANQGSEATYESGFVIDKFPISRPNLTFSTLTVSNMSPEDSSIYLCSVEDGLTTPTEAFFGQGTRLTVV.

The chain links TRBV7-8 to TRBJ2-3; 12 bases map to TRBD2. CDR1 is SGHVS and CDR2 is FQNEAQ in the germline V gene. This CDR3 is 15 amino acids long. With 10 bases clipped from V and 8 bases from J, the junction kept 13 bases outside the gene matches. The CDR3 DNA sequence: TGTGCCACAAAACTAGCGGGAGGCATGAGCGGTACGCAGTATTTT. Translating gives CATKLAGGMSGTQYF. The variable domain in full, completed from reference TRBV7-8 and TRBJ2-3, reads GAGVSQSPRYKVAKRGQDVALRCDPISGHVSLFWYQQALGQGPEFLTYFQNEAQLDKSGLPSDRFFAERPEGSVSTLKIQRTQQEDSAVYLCATKLAGGMSGTQYFGPGTRLTVL.

V gene TRBV11-2 combines with J gene TRBJ2-5; 9 positions agree with TRBD1. V dropped 5 bases and J dropped 5; count of bases not matched to a gene: 6. The CDR3 sequence is 14 residues long. Germline values: CDR1 SGHAT, CDR2 FQNNGV. CDR3 region: CASSRTGGVETQYF. CDR3 coding DNA: TGTGCCAGCAGCCGTACAGGGGGCGTCGAGACCCAGTACTTC.

The sample holds a few counts of this clone. This chain joins TRBV27 and TRBJ2-3; perhaps D is TRBD1 or TRBD2 (6 bases each). Trimming cost V 2 bases and J 4 bases, with 19 bases left between them. The CDR3 has 17 amino acids. Germline CDR1 and CDR2: MNHEY and SMNVEV (reference sequence). The CDR3 bases are TGTGCCAGCAGTTTACTTCTCGGGGGCGTCCTCCCAGATACGCAGTATTTT. Its translation: CASSLLLGGVLPDTQYF.

For this clone: The same CDR3 can be traced to other DNA sequences in this sample. The J gene is TRBJ2-1, the V gene TRBV10-3; D remains ambiguous. Trimming left V 4 bases short and J 7 bases short, with 5 bases between. The CDR3 loop spans 11 amino acids. Germline-derived CDR1 and CDR2 are ENHRY and SYGVKD. This chain's CDR3 is CAISGANEQFF. The DNA for the CDR3 is TGTGCCATCAGTGGGGCTAATGAGCAGTTCTTC.

The genes are TRBV23-1 and TRBJ2-6; unclear D gene. TRBV23-1 is an open reading frame whose function is uncertain. V lost 7 bases and J 0 bases, leaving 13 bases between the germline ends. This CDR3 has 16 amino acids. CDR3 in amino acids: CASTSRSDSGANVLTF. CDR3 sequence (DNA): TGCGCCAGCACGTCCAGGTCAGACTCTGGGGCCAACGTCCTGACTTTC.

The genes are TRBV29-1 and TRBJ2-5; possibly TRBD1 for D (6 bases). This CDR3 is 12 amino acids long. Germline CDR1 SQVTM, CDR2 ANQGSEA. Deletions cut 7 bases from V and 5 bases from J, with 14 bases between. CDR3 DNA: TGCAGCGGAACAGGGCAGAGGGAGACCCAGTACTTC. Translated: CSGTGQRETQYF.

This sequence joins TRBV7-7 and TRBJ2-3; D is uncertain. The germline gives CDR1 SSHAT, CDR2 FNYEAQ (reference sequence). The V gene lost 1 base and the J gene lost 2 bases, with 7 bases spanning the gap. The CDR3 has 14 residues. The CDR3 DNA follows: TGTGCCAGCAGCTTAGACGGAGCCACAGATACGCAGTATTTT. Residues: CASSLDGATDTQYF. The full variable domain, its missing parts supplied by reference TRBV7-7 and TRBJ2-3, is GAGVSQSPRYKVTKRGQDVTLRCDPISSHATLYWYQQALGQGPEFLTYFNYEAQPDKSGLPSDRFSAERPEGSISTLTIQRTEQRDSAMYRCASSLDGATDTQYFGPGTRLTVL.

This clone was detected a few times. The chain has TRBV5-1 and TRBJ2-5; 11 bases are shared with TRBD2. There are 15 residues in the CDR3. The J segment lost 2 bases and the V segment lost 4 bases, leaving 4 bases of the junction unmatched. Germline CDR1 and CDR2: SGHRS and YFSETQ. The CDR3 region has the DNA TGCGCCAGCAGCACGGGACTAGCGGAACAAGAGACCCAGTACTTC. Its translation is CASSTGLAEQETQYF. The variable domain in full, completed from reference TRBV5-1 and TRBJ2-5, reads KAGVTQTPRYLIKTRGQQVTLSCSPISGHRSVSWYQQTPGQGLQFLFEYFSETQRNKGNFPGRFSGRQFSNSRSEMNVSTLELGDSALYLCASSTGLAEQETQYFGPGTRLLVL.

The chain combines TRBV4-3 with TRBJ2-7, with TRBD1 identical over 8 bases. The J segment lost 4 bases and the V segment lost 0 bases, leaving 2 bases of the junction unmatched. Per the germline V gene, CDR1 is LGHNA and CDR2 is YSLEER. This CDR3 comprises 14 residues. Here the CDR3 reads CASSQDRGRYEQYF. In nucleotides, the CDR3 is TGCGCCAGCAGCCAAGACAGGGGGCGGTACGAGCAGTACTTC.

DNA of the CDR3: TGTGCCAGCAGTTCCCCCTCAGGACTAGGGGAGCAGTTCTTC. Translation: CASSSPSGLGEQFF. This chain links TRBV5-6 with TRBJ2-1, with 7 nucleotides matching TRBD2. The V gene's germline CDR1 is SGHDT and CDR2 YYEEEE. J gave up 10 bases and V 5 bases, and 12 bases lay outside the gene matches. The CDR3 totals 14 residues.

This clone was counted between two and nine times. The chain links TRBV29-1 to TRBJ2-7; D not certain. Germline CDR1 SQVTM, CDR2 ANQGSEA. V was cut by 6 bases and J by 4 bases, with 13 bases left in between. The CDR3 spans 12 residues. CDR3 region: CSVLNRGYEQYF. The CDR3 DNA sequence: TGCAGCGTACTTAATAGAGGATACGAGCAGTACTTC.

This clone was seen a few times. Within the sample, other DNA sequences also encode this same CDR3. The V and J genes are TRBV29-1 and TRBJ2-6; 7 positions match TRBD1. Per the germline V gene, CDR1 is SQVTM and CDR2 is ANQGSEA. The CDR3 sequence is 13 residues long. V lost 6 bases to trimming and J lost 2 bases; unmatched junction nucleotides: 1. The CDR3 is CSVGTAGANVLTF. The CDR3 region has the DNA TGCAGCGTCGGGACAGCTGGGGCCAACGTCCTGACTTTC. Using reference TRBV29-1 and TRBJ2-6 for the parts outside the CDR3, the full variable domain is SAVISQKPSRDICQRGTSLTIQCQVDSQVTMMFWYRQQPGQSLTLIATANQGSEATYESGFVIDKFPISRPNLTFSTLTVSNMSPEDSSIYLCSVGTAGANVLTFGAGSRLTVL.

The V call is TRBV4-1, the J call TRBJ1-2; 10 nucleotides agree with TRBD1. V shed 1 base, J shed 8 bases, and the junction held 7 bases outside the gene matches. This CDR3 comprises 15 residues. From germline, CDR1 is MGHRA and CDR2 YSYEKL. CDR3 sequence reads: CASSQVRTGGAGYTF. Here the CDR3 DNA reads TGCGCCAGCAGCCAAGTTCGGACAGGGGGGGCCGGCTACACCTTC.

The chain links TRBV15 to TRBJ1-2; D is unresolved. The V and J ends lost 1 base and 8 bases respectively, with 14 bases between them. The germline gives CDR1 LNHNV, CDR2 YYDKDF (reference sequence). This CDR3 comprises 14 residues. The CDR3 loop reads CATSRGQDPLGYTF. Written as DNA, the CDR3 is TGTGCCACCAGCAGAGGTCAGGACCCCTTGGGCTACACCTTC.

This clone appeared a single time. The chain combines TRBV10-3 with TRBJ2-5; 12 bases are a match to TRBD1. Trimming cost V 8 bases and J 4 bases; bases outside gene matches: 5. CDR1 and CDR2 from the germline V gene are ENHRY and SYGVKD. This CDR3 has 14 amino acids. CDR3 sequence: CAIRDRGLGETQYF. The CDR3 DNA sequence: TGTGCCATCCGGGACAGGGGGCTCGGAGAGACCCAGTACTTC.

V gene TRBV6-5 combines with J gene TRBJ1-2; unclear D gene. CDR3 length equals 13 residues. In germline, CDR1 is MNHEY, CDR2 SVGAGI. V lost 8 bases, J lost 4 bases, and 14 bases lay in between. The CDR3: CASQTGLGYGYTF. For the CDR3, the DNA is TGTGCCAGCCAGACGGGGTTGGGCTATGGCTACACCTTC.

The chain carries TRBV29-1 and TRBJ2-7; D unresolved. CDR1 is SQVTM, CDR2 ANQGSEA, per germline. CDR3 length: 14 amino acids. Trimming stripped 7 bases from V and 3 bases from J, with 19 bases between. The CDR3 loop reads CSAALGLSHYEQYF. The CDR3, as DNA: TGCAGCGCCGCCCTGGGCCTAAGTCACTACGAGCAGTACTTC.

This chain links TRBV30 with TRBJ2-7; maybe TRBD2 (5 bases). CDR3 length equals 12 residues. Germline V lookup: CDR1 GTSNPN, CDR2 SVGIG (reference sequence). V gave up 5 bases and J gave up 4 bases, with 12 bases separating them. The CDR3 protein is CAWGRGFYEQYF. The CDR3 DNA sequence: TGTGCCTGGGGACGGGGTTTTTACGAGCAGTACTTC.